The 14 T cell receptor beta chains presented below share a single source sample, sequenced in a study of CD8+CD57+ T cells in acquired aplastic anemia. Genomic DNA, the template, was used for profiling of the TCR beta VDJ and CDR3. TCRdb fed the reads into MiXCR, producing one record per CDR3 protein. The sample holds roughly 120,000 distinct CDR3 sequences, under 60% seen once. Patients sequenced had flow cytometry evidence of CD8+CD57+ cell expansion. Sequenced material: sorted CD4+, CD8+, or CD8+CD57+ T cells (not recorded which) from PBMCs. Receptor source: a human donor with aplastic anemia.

The CDR3 DNA is TGCAGTGCTAGAGGGGGGTCAATCCCCTACGAGCAGTACTTC. Amino acid sequence: CSARGGSIPYEQYF. V gene TRBV20-1 combines with J gene TRBJ2-7, with D possibly being TRBD1 or TRBD2 (5 bases each). Germline loops: CDR1 DFQATT, CDR2 SNEGSKA (reference sequence). CDR3 length: 14 residues. V was trimmed by 1 base and J by 2 bases, leaving 12 bases between them.

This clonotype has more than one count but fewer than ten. The CDR3 region has the DNA TGCAGTGCTATGGGGGCATCTCATTCACCCCTCCACTTT. Protein sequence: CSAMGASHSPLHF. The chain couples TRBV20-1 to TRBJ1-6; perhaps TRBD1 as D (6 bases). The CDR3 extends over 13 amino acids. Germline lookup yields CDR1 DFQATT and CDR2 SNEGSKA (reference sequence). Trimming removed 4 bases at V and 8 bases at J, with 12 bases between.

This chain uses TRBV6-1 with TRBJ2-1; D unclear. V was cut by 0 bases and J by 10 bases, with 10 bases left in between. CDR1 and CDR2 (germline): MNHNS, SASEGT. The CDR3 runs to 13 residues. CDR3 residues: CASSEAWGWEQFF. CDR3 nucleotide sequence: TGTGCCAGCAGTGAAGCATGGGGTTGGGAGCAGTTCTTC.

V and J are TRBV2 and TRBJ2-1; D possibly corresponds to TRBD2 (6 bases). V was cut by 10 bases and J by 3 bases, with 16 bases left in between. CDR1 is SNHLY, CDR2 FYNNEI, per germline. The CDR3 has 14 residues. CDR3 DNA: TGTGCCACTAGGGCCGGGGGAGTCTACAATGAGCAGTTCTTC. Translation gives CATRAGGVYNEQFF. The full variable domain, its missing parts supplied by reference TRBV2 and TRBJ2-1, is EPEVTQTPSHQVTQMGQEVILRCVPISNHLYFYWYRQILGQKVEFLVSFYNNEISEKSEIFDDQFSVERPDGSNFTLKIRSTKLEDSAMYFCATRAGGVYNEQFFGPGTRLTVL.

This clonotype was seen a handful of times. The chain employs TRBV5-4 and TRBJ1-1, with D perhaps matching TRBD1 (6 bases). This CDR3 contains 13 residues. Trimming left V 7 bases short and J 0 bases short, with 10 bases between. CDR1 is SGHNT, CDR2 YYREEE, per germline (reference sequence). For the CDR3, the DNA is TGTGCCAGCCACAGGGATATGAACACTGAAGCTTTCTTT. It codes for CASHRDMNTEAFF.

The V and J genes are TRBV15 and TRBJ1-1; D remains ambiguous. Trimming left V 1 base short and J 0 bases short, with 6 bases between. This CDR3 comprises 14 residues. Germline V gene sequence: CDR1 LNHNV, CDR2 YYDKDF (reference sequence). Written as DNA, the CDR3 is TGTGCCACCAGCAGAGCACCCATGAACACTGAAGCTTTCTTT. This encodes CATSRAPMNTEAFF.

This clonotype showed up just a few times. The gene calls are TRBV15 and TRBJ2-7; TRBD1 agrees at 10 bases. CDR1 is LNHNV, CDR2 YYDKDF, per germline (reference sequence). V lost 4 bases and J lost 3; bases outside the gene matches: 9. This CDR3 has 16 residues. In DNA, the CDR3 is TGTGCCACCAGCACAACCAGGACAGGGGGAGGCTACGAGCAGTACTTC. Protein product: CATSTTRTGGGYEQYF. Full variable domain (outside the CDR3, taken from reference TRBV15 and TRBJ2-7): DAMVIQNPRYQVTQFGKPVTLSCSQTLNHNVMYWYQQKSSQAPKLLFHYYDKDFNNEADTPDNFQSRRPNTSFCFLDIRSPGLGDTAMYLCATSTTRTGGGYEQYFGPGTRLTVT.

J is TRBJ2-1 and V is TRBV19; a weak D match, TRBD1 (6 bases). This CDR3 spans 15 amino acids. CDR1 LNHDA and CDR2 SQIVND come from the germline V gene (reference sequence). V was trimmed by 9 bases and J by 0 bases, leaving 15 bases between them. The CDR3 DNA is TGTGCCAGCCACCCGGGACAAAGCTCCTACAATGAGCAGTTCTTC. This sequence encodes CASHPGQSSYNEQFF. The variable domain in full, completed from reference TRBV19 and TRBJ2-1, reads DGGITQSPKYLFRKEGQNVTLSCEQNLNHDAMYWYRQDPGQGLRLIYYSQIVNDFQKGDIAEGYSVSREKKESFPLTVTSAQKNPTAFYLCASHPGQSSYNEQFFGPGTRLTVL.

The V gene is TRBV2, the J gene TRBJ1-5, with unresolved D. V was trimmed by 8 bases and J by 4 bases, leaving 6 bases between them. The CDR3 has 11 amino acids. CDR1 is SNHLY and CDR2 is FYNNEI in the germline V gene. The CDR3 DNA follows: TGTGCCAGCGGGGTTAATCAGCCCCAGCATTTT. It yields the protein CASGVNQPQHF.

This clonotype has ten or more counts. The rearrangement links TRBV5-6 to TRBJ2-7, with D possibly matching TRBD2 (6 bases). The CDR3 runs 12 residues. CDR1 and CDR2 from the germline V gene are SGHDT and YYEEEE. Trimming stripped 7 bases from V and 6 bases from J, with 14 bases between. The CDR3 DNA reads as TGTGCCAGCCGATCCGGGGGAGGCGAGCAGTACTTC. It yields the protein CASRSGGGEQYF.

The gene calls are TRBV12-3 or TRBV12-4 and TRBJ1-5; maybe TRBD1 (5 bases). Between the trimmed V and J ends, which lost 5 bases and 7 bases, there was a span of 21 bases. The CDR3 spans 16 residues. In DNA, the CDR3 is TGTGCCAGCAGTCCGAAGCCGATGGGACCGAGGCAGCCCCAGCATTTT. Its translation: CASSPKPMGPRQPQHF.

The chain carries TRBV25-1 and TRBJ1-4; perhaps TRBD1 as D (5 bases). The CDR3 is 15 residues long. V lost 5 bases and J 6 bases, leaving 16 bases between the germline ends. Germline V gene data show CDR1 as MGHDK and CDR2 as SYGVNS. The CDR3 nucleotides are TGTGCCAGCAGTCCCATTGGGACGGTGGATGAAAAACTGTTTTTT. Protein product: CASSPIGTVDEKLFF.

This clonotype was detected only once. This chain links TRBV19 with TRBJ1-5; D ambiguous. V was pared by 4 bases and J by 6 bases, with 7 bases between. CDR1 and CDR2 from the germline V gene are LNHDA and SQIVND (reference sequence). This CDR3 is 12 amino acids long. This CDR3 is CASSSRVQPQHF. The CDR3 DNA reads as TGTGCCAGTAGTAGCCGGGTTCAGCCCCAGCATTTT. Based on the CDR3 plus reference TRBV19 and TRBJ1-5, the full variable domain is DGGITQSPKYLFRKEGQNVTLSCEQNLNHDAMYWYRQDPGQGLRLIYYSQIVNDFQKGDIAEGYSVSREKKESFPLTVTSAQKNPTAFYLCASSSRVQPQHFGDGTRLSIL.

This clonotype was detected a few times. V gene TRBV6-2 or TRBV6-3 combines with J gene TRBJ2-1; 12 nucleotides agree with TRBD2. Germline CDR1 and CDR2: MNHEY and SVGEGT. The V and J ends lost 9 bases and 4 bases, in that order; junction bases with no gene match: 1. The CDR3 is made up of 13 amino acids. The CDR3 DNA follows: TGTGCCAGTGGGACTAGCGGGTACAATGAGCAGTTCTTC. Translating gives CASGTSGYNEQFF.